These 13 T cell receptor beta chains originate from one sample sequenced in a study of siplizumab effects on memory and regulatory T cells. This table comes from immunoSEQ multiplex PCR, and its TCRdb copy is limited to in-frame clones, with some not included. The repertoire holds 20,000 or so clones, with 44% as singletons. Coculture of mixed lymphocyte reaction cells was performed at 37°C for less than 7 days. Their cognate antigens are unknown. The sequencing sample was made of CFSE-low (dividing) CD4+ T cells sorted from an allogeneic mixed lymphocyte reaction. The receptors originated from a human donor in good health; the cells came from an allogeneic mixed lymphocyte reaction. Some clones in this sample may be carry-over from other donors' samples.

This clone qualifies as large. The chain couples TRBV5-1 to TRBJ2-1; D tentatively fits TRBD1 or TRBD2 (5 bases each). The V end lost 2 bases, the J end lost 8 bases, and 17 bases lay between the germline ends. Per germline, CDR1 SGHRS and CDR2 YFSETQ. The CDR3 totals 15 residues. CDR3 bases: TGCGCCAGCAGCTTAGCGGCAGGGTACGACCATGAGCAGTTCTTC. It specifies CASSLAAGYDHEQFF.

This chain links TRBV11-2 with TRBJ1-2, with 7 bases aligning to TRBD1. Germline loops: CDR1 SGHAT, CDR2 FQNNGV. This CDR3 is 13 amino acids long. Trimming cost V 5 bases and J 12 bases; bases outside gene matches: 12. The CDR3 here is CASSPRQGGLDTF. CDR3 DNA sequence: TGTGCCAGCAGCCCCCGACAGGGTGGTTTAGACACCTTC.

Details on this clone: The junction does not match germline at one end; this may be a read error. The V and J genes are TRBV29-1 and TRBJ2-6; TRBD1 aligns across 7 bases. CDR1 and CDR2 from the germline V gene are SQVTM and ANQGSEA. CDR3 length: 12 residues. CDR3 region: CSVDEGANVLTF. CDR3 bases: TGCAGCGTTGATGAGGGGGCTAACGTCCTGACTTTC.

In DNA form, the CDR3 reads TGTGCCAGCAGCTTAGTGGGTGTGCAGGGCCTAGCAGGGCAGTACTTC. As protein: CASSLVGVQGLAGQYF. V is TRBV7-3 and J is TRBJ2-7; TRBD1 or TRBD2 may be the D gene (5 bases each). There are 16 residues in the CDR3. V lost 2 bases to trimming and J lost 9 bases, with 23 bases between them. The germline V gene encodes CDR1 SGHTA and CDR2 FQGTGA.

V is TRBV28 and J is TRBJ1-3; TRBD1 aligns across 9 bases. The length of the CDR3 is 16 residues. Germline assignment: CDR1 MDHEN and CDR2 SYDVKM. The V gene end was trimmed by 7 bases and the J gene end by 2 bases; junction bases not matched to a gene: 9. The CDR3 nucleotides read TGTGCCAGCAAAAAAGACAGGGGGTACGCTGGAAACACCATATATTTT. It codes for CASKKDRGYAGNTIYF.

The sample holds a few counts of this clone. The chain uses TRBV2 and TRBJ1-2; weak D call: TRBD1 (6 bases). CDR3 size: 13 residues. The V end was cut by 4 bases, the J end by 4 bases, with 10 bases between. The germline V gene has CDR1 SNHLY and CDR2 FYNNEI. CDR3 nucleotide sequence: TGTGCCAGCAGTGCGGACAGCCGCTATGGCTACACCTTC. Protein product: CASSADSRYGYTF.

The chain carries TRBV6-1 and TRBJ1-1; D remains unclear. The V gene's germline CDR1 is MNHNS and CDR2 SASEGT. The V and J ends lost 4 bases and 3 bases respectively, with 9 bases between them. This CDR3 contains 13 residues. The CDR3 nucleotides read TGTGCCAGCAGTGCAACAGTGGACACTGAAGCTTTCTTT. This encodes CASSATVDTEAFF.

V usage is TRBV5-1 and J usage is TRBJ2-3, with no clear D. The V gene's germline CDR1 is SGHRS and CDR2 YFSETQ. Trimming took 3 bases from V and 4 from J, leaving 6 bases between them. CDR3 length: 12 amino acids. CDR3 sequence: CASSSQSDTQYF. In nucleotides, the CDR3 is TGCGCCAGCAGCTCGCAATCAGATACGCAGTATTTT.

The chain combines TRBV6-5 with TRBJ2-1; the D gene is possibly TRBD2 (5 bases). Deletions cut 8 bases from V and 10 bases from J, with 12 bases between. Germline V lookup: CDR1 MNHEY, CDR2 SVGAGI. The CDR3 length is 11 residues. The CDR3 coding sequence is TGTGCCAGCGGCCAGCGGCACGAGCAGTTCTTC. It codes for CASGQRHEQFF.

This clone was counted once. V gene TRBV7-9 combines with J gene TRBJ2-7; D is unclear. The germline V gene encodes CDR1 SEHNR and CDR2 FQNEAQ (reference sequence). V lost 2 bases, J lost 4 bases, and 12 bases lay in between. The CDR3 is made up of 14 amino acids. The CDR3 loop is CASSLLSVSYEQYF. The CDR3 nucleotides are TGTGCCAGCAGCTTATTATCAGTTTCGTACGAGCAGTACTTC.

The genes are TRBV10-3 and TRBJ2-2; possible D gene TRBD2, 6 bases. The CDR3 is 16 residues long. CDR1 and CDR2 (germline): ENHRY, SYGVKD. V gave up 8 bases and J gave up 5 bases, with 21 bases separating them. CDR3 protein: CAIFPGTGVGTGELFF. CDR3 sequence (DNA): TGTGCCATCTTTCCAGGAACGGGGGTGGGGACCGGGGAGCTGTTTTTT.

The chain is built from TRBV5-1 and TRBJ1-2, with a weak D call TRBD1 (5 bases). Germline-derived CDR1 and CDR2 are SGHRS and YFSETQ. The CDR3 spans 16 residues. V was pared by 2 bases and J by 1 base, with 15 bases between. CDR3 sequence reads: CASSFRMGPINYGYTF. As DNA, the CDR3 is TGCGCCAGCAGCTTCCGCATGGGACCGATTAACTATGGCTACACCTTC.

The chain joins TRBV5-1 to TRBJ1-4; tentative D call: TRBD1 (6 bases). Germline V gene sequence: CDR1 SGHRS, CDR2 YFSETQ. This CDR3 is 13 amino acids long. V was trimmed by 1 base and J by 8 bases, leaving 9 bases between them. CDR3 DNA: TGCGCCAGCAGCTTGTTCAGGGGAGAAAAACTGTTTTTT. Protein: CASSLFRGEKLFF.